Sequencing of this T cell receptor (beta chain) was carried out in a study of shared clonotypes between healthy human individuals. Findings and caveats of the study: Sorted-subset sequencing, rarefaction showed, was incomplete despite large depth. On the whole, naive subsets had larger estimated richness than memory subsets had.

The CDR3 has 12 amino acids. Germline CDR1 is SNHLY and CDR2 is FYNNEI. V gave up 8 bases and J gave up 4 bases, with 11 bases separating them. The input for sorted-subset replicate PCRs was about 0.2 ug DNA, tens of thousands of T cell genomes. Method: immunoSEQ multiplex PCR; TCRdb's copy keeps in-frame clones and lacks some. Among hundreds of thousands of clones listed, around 74% were seen once. Worth noting for this clone: No antigen is known for it.

Sequenced input: memory CD4+ T cells sorted from blood. Subset indicated: CD45RA-negative fraction. This TCR derives from a woman aged 25-40 years in good health. The V and J genes are TRBV2 and TRBJ2-5; D possibly matches TRBD1 or TRBD2 (5 bases each). The CDR3 nucleotides are TGTGCCAGCTGGGGCGAGGGAGAGACCCAGTACTTC. It translates to CASWGEGETQYF.